This T cell receptor (beta chain) appears in the sequencing data of a study of T cell responses to AZD1222 COVID-19 vaccine. Study results and limitations: Variant regions that are unmutated are reportedly the target of nearly half of spike-specific TCRs. Donor demographics were predominantly white British with a female majority; clonal diversity may be underestimated.

TCRdb keeps only in-frame clones here, not all; method: immunoSEQ multiplex PCR. The sample consists of 95,000 to 150,000 clones, approximately 92% of them appearing once. Of note for this clone: Its antigen is currently unknown.

Second doses were pooled across both intervals (about 4 or about 12 weeks). The CDR3 length is 16 residues. The germline gives CDR1 SGHTA, CDR2 FQGNSA. The germline V and J ends were trimmed by 3 bases and 4 bases, with 19 bases remaining between them. The input for sequencing was peripheral blood, taken 28 days after the second AZD1222 dose. The chain is built from TRBV7-2 and TRBJ2-7, with D possibly called TRBD1 or TRBD2 (7 bases each). The clonotype originates from an adult who received the AZD1222 COVID-19 vaccine. In DNA form, the CDR3 reads TGTGCCAGCAGCTTGCAACTCAGGGGGGGTATGTACGAGCAGTACTTC. Its protein product is CASSLQLRGGMYEQYF.